The 18 T cell receptor beta chains reported below all come from one sample, sequenced in a study of Graves' ophthalmopathy and Graves' hyperthyroidism. Beta-chain TCR CDR3 regions were amplified from RNA transcripts. First-round RT-PCR with HTBI primers preceded a second-round multiplex PCR. TCRdb fed the multiplex PCR reads into MiXCR, producing one record per CDR3 protein. The repertoire has a few hundred thousand distinct CDR3 sequences, 17% of them found once; the top ten carry roughly an eighth. Material: peripheral blood. All receptors derive from an adult man with Graves' ophthalmopathy.

There are many counts of this clonotype. This rearrangement joins TRBV20-1 to TRBJ1-1; TRBD1 matches 8 bases. The V gene end was trimmed by 6 bases and the J gene end by 1 base; junction bases not matched to a gene: 7. The germline V gene encodes CDR1 DFQATT and CDR2 SNEGSKA (reference sequence). The CDR3 totals 14 residues. The CDR3 protein is CSADRDSRNTEAFF. The CDR3 DNA follows: TGCAGTGCGGACAGGGACAGCCGGAACACTGAAGCTTTCTTT.

This clonotype was counted at least ten times. The genes are TRBV7-6 and TRBJ1-1; unclear D gene. The V end lost 3 bases, the J end lost 3 bases, and 8 bases lay between the germline ends. Germline loops: CDR1 SGHVS, CDR2 FNYEAQ. There are 13 residues in the CDR3. This CDR3 is CASSFRYDTEAFF. The CDR3 bases are TGTGCCAGCAGCTTCAGGTATGACACTGAAGCTTTCTTT.

This clonotype was detected ten times or more. The CDR3 loop reads CASSRGVREQYF. CDR3 nucleotides: TGTGCCAGCAGTAGGGGGGTAAGGGAGCAGTACTTC. The rearrangement uses TRBV12-3 or TRBV12-4 and TRBJ2-7, with D perhaps TRBD1 or TRBD2 (6 bases each). V lost 5 bases and J lost 7, with 12 bases in between. This CDR3 has 12 residues.

This clonotype was detected ten times or more. V is TRBV27 and J is TRBJ1-1; 8 positions agree with TRBD1. CDR1 is MNHEY, CDR2 SMNVEV, per germline (reference sequence). Trimming removed 3 bases from V and 4 bases from J; junction bases left unmatched: 1. The CDR3 extends over 13 amino acids. The CDR3 DNA reads TGTGCCAGCAGTTTCGACAGGGGCACTGAAGCTTTCTTT. Protein product: CASSFDRGTEAFF.

This clonotype was recorded at least ten times. The J gene is TRBJ2-7, the V gene TRBV13, with D possibly matching TRBD2 (5 bases). V was pared by 2 bases and J by 1 base, with 15 bases between. CDR3 length: 16 amino acids. Germline-derived CDR1 and CDR2 are PRHDT and FYEKMQ (reference sequence). This CDR3 is CASSLYRGLSSYEQYF. In DNA, the CDR3 is TGTGCCAGCAGCTTATATCGCGGGTTATCGTCCTACGAGCAGTACTTC.

This clonotype was seen ten or more times. V gene TRBV9 combines with J gene TRBJ2-2; 7 nucleotides line up with TRBD1. Germline V gives CDR1 SGDLS, CDR2 YYNGEE. The V and J ends lost 2 bases and 4 bases, in that order; junction bases with no gene match: 14. The CDR3 contains 18 residues. In DNA, the CDR3 is TGTGCCAGCAGCGTTTCTATCGGGACAGATGTAACCACCGGGGAGCTGTTTTTT. Its protein is CASSVSIGTDVTTGELFF.

This clonotype was seen ten or more times. Written as DNA, the CDR3 is TGTGCCAGCAGCTCCCAACCCGGCGAGACCCAGTACTTC. Encoded protein: CASSSQPGETQYF. This chain links TRBV7-3 with TRBJ2-5; D is unresolved. This CDR3 is 13 amino acids long. V lost 4 bases, J lost 5 bases, and 11 bases lay in between. Germline CDR1 is SGHTA and CDR2 is FQGTGA.

The chain carries TRBV29-1 and TRBJ2-5, with TRBD1 identical over 7 bases. The trim removed 5 bases at V and 7 bases at J, leaving 10 bases unmatched. CDR1 SQVTM and CDR2 ANQGSEA come from the germline V gene. The CDR3 spans 13 residues. The CDR3 here is CSVNDRDPWTQYF. As DNA, the CDR3 is TGCAGCGTTAACGACAGGGACCCCTGGACCCAGTACTTC.

This clonotype was found many times. This chain connects TRBV6-5 to TRBJ2-5; 13 bases match TRBD2. Losses at the gene ends were 4 bases for V and 4 bases for J; bases not matched to a gene: 6. The CDR3 loop spans 16 amino acids. Per germline, CDR1 MNHEY and CDR2 SVGAGI. The CDR3 protein is CASSWTSGGAGETQYF. The CDR3 coding sequence is TGTGCCAGCAGTTGGACTAGCGGGGGAGCCGGAGAGACCCAGTACTTC.

To note about this clonotype: One end of the junction does not line up with germline, which may come from a read error. The J gene is TRBJ1-1, the V gene TRBV3-1; D uncertain. Germline V gene sequence: CDR1 LGHDT, CDR2 YNNKEL (reference sequence). The CDR3 loop spans 15 amino acids. CDR3 region: CASGQGSAMNTEAFF. CDR3 DNA: TGTGCCAGCGGCCAAGGGTCGGCTATGAACACTGAAGCTTTCTTT. The complete variable domain, with remaining parts taken from reference TRBV3-1 and TRBJ1-1, reads DTAVSQTPKYLVTQMGNDKSIKCEQNLGHDTMYWYKQDSKKFLKIMFSYNNKELIINETVPNRFSPKSPDKAHLNLHINSLELGDSAVYFCASGQGSAMNTEAFFGQGTRLTVV.

Ten or more counts support this clonotype. The chain employs TRBV7-3 and TRBJ2-5; D is unresolved. The CDR3 spans 11 residues. V was shortened by 5 bases and J by 14 bases, with 15 bases between the two germline ends. Germline values: CDR1 SGHTA, CDR2 FQGTGA. The CDR3 DNA sequence: TGTGCCAGCAGCCAACCGGGTCCCCTTTACTTC. Amino acids: CASSQPGPLYF.

In this sample, this clonotype turned up many times. The chain carries TRBV20-1 and TRBJ2-7; unclear D gene. Germline lookup yields CDR1 DFQATT and CDR2 SNEGSKA (reference sequence). V lost 3 bases and J 2 bases, leaving 14 bases between the germline ends. This CDR3 is built from 14 residues. Here the CDR3 reads CSARVFRDTYEQYF. The CDR3 DNA reads as TGCAGTGCTAGGGTTTTCCGTGATACCTACGAGCAGTACTTC.

Points on this clonotype: Compared with germline, one end of the junction differs, possibly owing to a read error. The V call is TRBV6-1, the J call TRBJ1-5; unclear D gene. CDR3 length: 16 amino acids. Germline V gene lookup returns CDR1 MNHNS and CDR2 SASEGT. CDR3 in DNA: TGTGCCAGCTGTGGATCAGGAAAAGGCCACAATCAGCCCCAGCACTTT. Translation: CASCGSGKGHNQPQHF.

There are many counts of this clonotype. The V and J genes are TRBV6-1 and TRBJ1-1; 8 bases fit TRBD1. The J segment lost 3 bases and the V segment lost 8 bases, leaving 5 bases of the junction unmatched. This CDR3 comprises 13 residues. The V gene's germline CDR1 is MNHNS and CDR2 SASEGT. The CDR3 sequence: CASCRGLDTEAFF. The CDR3 DNA is TGTGCCAGCTGCAGGGGGCTGGACACTGAAGCTTTCTTT.

This clonotype has only a few counts. The rearrangement links TRBV30 to TRBJ1-1, with D possibly TRBD1 on 5 matching bases. The CDR3 runs to 14 residues. Trimming shortened V by 5 bases and J by 1 base, and 14 bases separated the two germline ends. CDR1 is GTSNPN and CDR2 is SVGIG in the germline V gene (reference sequence). The CDR3 loop is CAWATGLKNTEAFF. The CDR3, as DNA: TGTGCCTGGGCTACGGGACTCAAGAACACTGAAGCTTTCTTT.

This clonotype has at least ten counts. The chain combines TRBV19 with TRBJ2-7, with no clear D. This CDR3 comprises 15 residues. CDR1 and CDR2 (germline): LNHDA, SQIVND (reference sequence). V was pared by 3 bases and J by 2 bases, with 14 bases between. CDR3 nucleotide sequence: TGTGCCAGTAGTATTAGGTTGGGATACGCCTACGAGCAGTACTTC. It specifies CASSIRLGYAYEQYF.

This clonotype has at least ten counts. The chain combines TRBV15 with TRBJ1-3, with D perhaps TRBD1 (5 bases). V was shortened by 2 bases and J by 0 bases, with 11 bases between the two germline ends. Germline loops: CDR1 LNHNV, CDR2 YYDKDF (reference sequence). The CDR3 runs to 16 residues. For the CDR3, the DNA is TGTGCCACCAGCAGACCTCCGGGGGACTCTGGAAACACCATATATTTT. It translates to CATSRPPGDSGNTIYF.

Ten or more counts support this clonotype. One end of the junction does not line up with germline, which may come from a read error. This rearrangement joins TRBV28 to TRBJ2-2; TRBD2 aligns across 12 bases. The CDR3 loop spans 17 amino acids. Germline lookup yields CDR1 MDHEN and CDR2 SYDVKM. The CDR3 coding sequence is TGTGACAGCAGCCCTAGCGGGAGGGCAGTCTACACCGGGGAGCTGTTTTTT. It yields the protein CDSSPSGRAVYTGELFF.